The subject of this entry is one T cell receptor beta chain. Generated by immunoSEQ multiplex PCR, the TCRdb table keeps only in-frame clones and is missing some. The sample lists 150,000 to 200,000 clones; about 88% were seen once. The source of the sample is a study of blood T cell repertoires in COVID-19. Study background: Researchers got acute and convalescent COVID-19 samples from the United States, Italy and Spain. The cDNA or gDNA used as material had been derived from T cells, B-cell-depleted T cells, or PBMCs.

The age range of participants was 18 to 89 years, with residence in around 22 US areas. The V gene end was trimmed by 0 bases and the J gene end by 5 bases; junction bases not matched to a gene: 5. The germline gives CDR1 MNHEY, CDR2 SVGAGI. The CDR3 extends over 16 amino acids. Sequencing input: PBMCs or T cells enriched from blood (not recorded which). The chain couples TRBV6-5 to TRBJ1-4; 8 bases fit TRBD1. The TCR originated in a woman younger than 30 who had recovered from COVID-19. Here the CDR3 reads CASSYSSGGRNEKLFF. The DNA for the CDR3 is TGTGCCAGCAGTTACTCATCAGGGGGCCGAAATGAAAAACTGTTTTTT.